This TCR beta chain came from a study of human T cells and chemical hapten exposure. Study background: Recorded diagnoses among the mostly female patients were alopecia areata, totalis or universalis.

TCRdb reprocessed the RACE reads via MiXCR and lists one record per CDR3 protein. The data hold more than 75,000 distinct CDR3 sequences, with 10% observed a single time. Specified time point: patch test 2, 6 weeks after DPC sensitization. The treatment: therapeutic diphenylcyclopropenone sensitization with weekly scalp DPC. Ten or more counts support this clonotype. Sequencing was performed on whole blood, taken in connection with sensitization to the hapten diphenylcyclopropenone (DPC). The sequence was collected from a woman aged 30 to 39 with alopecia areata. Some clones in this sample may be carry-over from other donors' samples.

The CDR3 DNA reads TGTGCCAGCATGGTGACTAGCGGGAGCAATGAGCAGTTCTTC. This translates into CASMVTSGSNEQFF. The chain couples TRBV6-6 to TRBJ2-1; 12 bases agree with TRBD2. The CDR3 extends over 14 amino acids. Germline V CDR1 and CDR2: MNHNY, SVGAGI (reference sequence). V was clipped by 7 bases and J by 6 bases; unmatched bases: 4.